This TCR beta chain came from a study of blood T cell repertoires in COVID-19. Methods used by the authors: Nucleated cell counts were estimated from reference gene primer amplification. The method was immunoSEQ multiplex PCR; TCRdb's version includes in-frame clones alone and lacks a portion of them. V, J and clone size are taken as reported in that table, and D and trimming were inferred from the DNA itself. This table has around 250,000 clones, roughly 83% appearing once. CDR1 and CDR2 (germline): LGHDT, YNNKEL (reference sequence). CDR3 length equals 15 residues. Trimming cost V 2 bases and J 11 bases, with 21 bases left between them.

Sample: peripheral blood. The chain links TRBV3-1 (or the pseudogene TRBV3-2) to TRBJ1-1; D is possibly TRBD1 (6 bases). The TCR comes from a man aged 55 to 70 who had recovered from COVID-19. In DNA, the CDR3 is TGTGCCAGCAGCCAAACAGATCTGATTCAGGGGCGTGCTTTCTTT. This gives the protein CASSQTDLIQGRAFF.